This T cell receptor (beta chain) came from a study of blood T cells in healthy people across ages. V lost 4 bases to trimming and J lost 2 bases; unmatched junction nucleotides: 11. Germline loops: CDR1 SGHVS, CDR2 FQNEAQ. CDR3 length: 18 amino acids. The authors ran a second PCR of about 7 to 11 cycles using a sample-barcoded 5' primer and a J-beta primer mix. TCRdb re-analysed the 5' RACE reads in MiXCR, keeping a single row per CDR3 protein. The sample has about 570,000 distinct CDR3 sequences, 27% seen once; the top ten hold about a fifth. Whole-study findings and limits: A greater number of naive CD4+ cells and higher diversity distinguished long-lived donors from aged donors.

As concerns this clonotype: What it recognizes is unknown.

Drawing of peripheral blood yielded about 9.7 milliliters from each donor. The origin of this receptor is a woman in her 70s in good health. The specimen was blood. The genes are TRBV7-8 and TRBJ1-4, with 9 bases aligning to TRBD1. CDR3 coding DNA: TGTGCCAGCAGCTACCGGACAGGGGCAGGAGTCACTAATGAAAAACTGTTTTTT. Translating gives CASSYRTGAGVTNEKLFF.